This TCR beta chain emerged from a study of regulatory T cells in long-lasting Graves disease. Germline V CDR1 and CDR2: GTSNPN, SVGIG (reference sequence). Trimming cost V 3 bases and J 3 bases, with 14 bases left between them. CDR3 size: 14 residues. Time point reported: persistent/refractory GD, antithyroid drugs over 5 years with positive TRAb. There was RNA extracted from PBMCs, and the TCR library was made from it. Relying on iRepertoire HTBI primers and Arm-PCR of CDR3 regions, the team built TCR beta libraries. TCRdb fed the multiplex PCR reads into MiXCR, producing one record per CDR3 protein. This table holds over 350,000 distinct CDR3 sequences, more than 20% found once.

This TCR derives from a female donor with Graves disease. This sequence joins TRBV30 and TRBJ1-1; D may be TRBD1 (5 bases). The sequencing used peripheral blood mononuclear cells (PBMCs), collected when the disease was refractory, from a patient treated with antithyroid drugs. The CDR3 sequence: CAWRAPGTYTEAFF. In DNA form, the CDR3 reads TGTGCCTGGAGGGCACCCGGGACTTACACTGAAGCTTTCTTT.